This T cell receptor (beta chain) was retrieved from a study of MAIT cells during Salmonella Paratyphi A infection (dated by TCRdb to the late 2010s). Receptor amplification or capture employed 5' RACE. Two rounds of PCR with Phusion High-Fidelity polymerase amplified TCRbeta, with sample-specific barcodes added in the primers. TCRbeta libraries were made through template-switch cDNA synthesis using SMARTScribe reverse transcriptase and a TRBC-specific primer. After barcoding, samples were pooled and then prepared using the NEBNext Ultra DNA Library Prep Kit for Illumina. Sequencing of libraries was performed on an Illumina MiSeq with the MiSeq reagent kit v2, 300 cycles. Per the authors' processing: Jemultiplexer was used to demultiplex reads by barcode, and MiTCR with default parameters handled the alignment. Non-functional sequences were filtered out with VDJtools, and clonotypes were defined by amino acid sequence, with frequencies based on assigned sequence reads. The clonal space homeostasis analysis grouped clonotypes by frequency into over-represented (0.05-1), large, medium and small bins. The public sequencing data were trimmed at Q25 with fastp and processed into clonotypes with MiXCR by TCRdb, which kept only in-frame beta chains. All rows with the same CDR3 protein become a single entry with the most common DNA and genes. It is TCRdb's table, rather than the study itself, that gives the V and J calls and clone size. Counted in this sample were about 630 distinct CDR3 sequences; approximately 40% of them appeared once. Jointly, the top ten make up roughly three fifths of the sample.

This clonotype is labeled large (0.1 to 1%). It has no known antigen specificity. No base qualities exist here, and no much larger clone lies one base off it. What the research found in general, with its limitations: Diagnosed volunteers showed more expansion or contraction among top five MAIT clonotypes than healthy controls (0.53 versus 0.13), suggesting infection-driven repertoire reshaping. MAIT TRBV usage was oligoclonal, favouring TRBV20 and TRBV6, and appeared unchanged by infection. The availability of volunteer samples limited the sample sizes, but these sizes were considered adequate to detect differences between groups.

What the time point label conveys for this sample: healthy control first sampling. MAIT cells were defined as Valpha7.2+ CD161+ T cells and identified and sorted by flow cytometry. Healthy adult controls were laboratory volunteers or leukocyte cones from the national blood and transplant service. For RNA extraction, about 4,500 to 11,000 MAIT cells from each sample were sorted straight into RNAqueous-Micro lysis buffer. To control for MAIT repertoire stability, healthy controls who were not challenged were sampled two times, approximately three weeks apart. Lymphoprep gradient centrifugation was used to isolate peripheral blood mononuclear cells from both the blood samples and the leukocyte cones. Sorting was done on either a BD FACSAria Fusion or a BD FACSAria III sorter. The germline V gene (reference sequence) supplies CDR1 DFQATT and CDR2 SNEGSKA. Spanning cysteine to phenylalanine, the CDR3 consists of 15 amino acids. The entry retains the CDR3 DNA only, 45 bases that are in frame from base 1. Trimming removed 3 bases from V and 2 bases from J, leaving 14 bases between the germline ends.

Source material: MAIT cells from blood. The chain links TRBV20-1 with TRBJ1-5; TRBD1 is a weak D gene call, 5 bases matching. This clonotype originated in an adult in good health. The CDR3: CSASQETAGNQPQHF. The nucleotides are TGCAGTGCTAGTCAAGAGACAGCGGGCAATCAGCCCCAGCATTTT.